A single sample is the source of the 21 T cell receptor beta chains below, sequenced in a study of identical twins. A single record per CDR3 protein comes from TCRdb applying MiXCR to the 5' RACE reads. The table lists under 900,000 distinct CDR3 sequences, approximately 18% of them singletons. Separately, the same data were catalogued under a study of T cells expressing NK-cell markers.

The material sequenced was PBMCs. The source is a woman aged 18-30 years in good health.

The chain joins TRBV11-2 to TRBJ2-1, with 9 bases matching TRBD2. The CDR3 consists of 19 residues. With 0 bases clipped from V and 0 bases from J, the junction kept 9 bases outside the gene matches. Germline CDR1 and CDR2: SGHAT and FQNNGV. The CDR3 DNA reads as TGTGCCAGCAGCTTAGATGCCGTGGCTAGCGGGATCTCCTACAATGAGCAGTTCTTC. Protein: CASSLDAVASGISYNEQFF.

In this sample, this clonotype turned up a few times. The chain combines TRBV6-1 with TRBJ2-1; 8 nucleotides line up with TRBD1. The CDR3 is 14 residues long. Per germline, CDR1 MNHNS and CDR2 SASEGT. J gave up 6 bases and V 4 bases, and 5 bases lay outside the gene matches. In DNA form, the CDR3 reads TGTGCCAGCAGTGCGGACAGGGTGATCAATGAGCAGTTCTTC. This encodes CASSADRVINEQFF.

The rearrangement joins TRBV3-1 to TRBJ2-1; D might be TRBD2 (6 bases). Trimming removed 0 bases at V and 0 bases at J, with 12 bases between. This CDR3 comprises 17 residues. The V gene's germline CDR1 is LGHDT and CDR2 YNNKEL (reference sequence). This CDR3 reads CASSQDAGLGSYNEQFF. The CDR3 nucleotides are TGTGCCAGCAGCCAAGATGCGGGACTTGGCTCCTACAATGAGCAGTTCTTC.

This clonotype was detected a few times. The V gene is TRBV9, the J gene TRBJ1-4, with no clear D. Trimming pared 4 bases from V and 3 bases from J, leaving 4 bases between. This CDR3 has 12 amino acids. Germline-derived CDR1 and CDR2 are SGDLS and YYNGEE. The CDR3 loop reads CASSSSNEKLFF. DNA for the CDR3: TGTGCCAGCAGCTCTTCTAATGAAAAACTGTTTTTT.

This clonotype was detected only a few times. The chain has TRBV12-3 or TRBV12-4 and TRBJ1-2, with D perhaps TRBD1 (5 bases). This CDR3 has 15 amino acids. The V and J ends lost 3 bases and 8 bases respectively, with 19 bases between them. The CDR3, as DNA: TGTGCCAGCAGTTTTGGTATCCGGGGGAGCGAAGGCTACACCTTC. Protein product: CASSFGIRGSEGYTF.

The V call is TRBV5-1, the J call TRBJ2-1; 7 bases are a match to TRBD1. The V segment lost 5 bases and the J segment 5 bases; nucleotides outside the gene matches: 7. The CDR3 is 14 residues long. Germline V gives CDR1 SGHRS, CDR2 YFSETQ. The CDR3 coding sequence is TGCGCCAGCAGGGCCCAGACAGGGAACAATGAGCAGTTCTTC. Encoded protein: CASRAQTGNNEQFF. Full variable domain (rest looked up from reference TRBV5-1 and TRBJ2-1): KAGVTQTPRYLIKTRGQQVTLSCSPISGHRSVSWYQQTPGQGLQFLFEYFSETQRNKGNFPGRFSGRQFSNSRSEMNVSTLELGDSALYLCASRAQTGNNEQFFGPGTRLTVL.

This clonotype was found once. The gene calls are TRBV20-1 and TRBJ2-3; TRBD2 matches at 7 bases. Germline values: CDR1 DFQATT, CDR2 SNEGSKA (reference sequence). The V gene end was trimmed by 5 bases and the J gene end by 4 bases; junction bases not matched to a gene: 18. The CDR3 loop spans 17 amino acids. CDR3 DNA: TGCAGTGCTCCGCTCATTGGGCGGGAGTGGGAGGCAGATACGCAGTATTTT. Protein sequence: CSAPLIGREWEADTQYF.

This clonotype has just a few counts. This chain links TRBV5-1 with TRBJ2-7; either TRBD1 or TRBD2 may fit D (5 bases each). The CDR3 runs 15 residues. Germline V gene sequence: CDR1 SGHRS, CDR2 YFSETQ. The V end lost 5 bases, the J end lost 3 bases, and 18 bases lay between the germline ends. CDR3 DNA: TGCGCCAGCAGGGCACAACCGGGACCACTCTACGAGCAGTACTTC. The encoded protein is CASRAQPGPLYEQYF.

The V gene is TRBV5-1, the J gene TRBJ2-1; no reliable D call. There are 15 residues in the CDR3. The germline CDR1 and CDR2 sequences are SGHRS and YFSETQ. The germline V and J ends were trimmed by 1 base and 0 bases, with 8 bases remaining between them. For the CDR3, the DNA is TGCGCCAGCAGCTTGCCCGCGACCTCCTACAATGAGCAGTTCTTC. Encoded protein: CASSLPATSYNEQFF.

This clonotype has only a few counts. The chain uses TRBV25-1 and TRBJ2-7; TRBD2 is a possible D gene (5 bases). Germline assignment: CDR1 MGHDK and CDR2 SYGVNS. There are 11 residues in the CDR3. Deletions cut 10 bases from V and 4 bases from J, with 11 bases between. CDR3 DNA: TGTGCCACCGGACTCCTTTACGAGCAGTACTTC. This sequence encodes CATGLLYEQYF.

This clonotype was detected a few times. The genes are TRBV12-3 or TRBV12-4 and TRBJ2-1; maybe TRBD2 (6 bases). This CDR3 is built from 15 residues. The V end was cut by 6 bases, the J end by 6 bases, with 18 bases between. This CDR3 is CASSAIAYSGNEQFF. The CDR3 region has the DNA TGTGCCAGCAGCGCTATAGCGTATAGCGGCAATGAGCAGTTCTTC.

The chain links TRBV6-1 to TRBJ1-6; the D gene is possibly TRBD1 (5 bases). The CDR3 extends over 14 amino acids. Germline CDR1 and CDR2: MNHNS and SASEGT. V dropped 8 bases and J dropped 4 bases, with 12 bases sitting between them. CDR3 nucleotide sequence: TGTGCCAGCCACCCCCAGGGTTATAATTCACCCCTCCACTTT. Encoded protein: CASHPQGYNSPLHF.

The sample holds many counts of this clonotype. The rearrangement uses TRBV12-3 or TRBV12-4 and TRBJ2-5; possibly TRBD2 for D (5 bases). V was shortened by 6 bases and J by 4 bases, with 12 bases between the two germline ends. There are 13 residues in the CDR3. The DNA for the CDR3 is TGTGCCAGCAGCCCAACTAGTTCAGAGACCCAGTACTTC. Translation gives CASSPTSSETQYF.

The V and J genes are TRBV27 and TRBJ2-3; 11 bases align to TRBD2. This CDR3 region has 14 residues. V was clipped by 4 bases and J by 5 bases; unmatched bases: 2. The germline V gene encodes CDR1 MNHEY and CDR2 SMNVEV (reference sequence). In DNA form, the CDR3 reads TGTGCCAGCAGTTCTACTAGCGGGAGAGATACGCAGTATTTT. Amino acids: CASSSTSGRDTQYF.

In DNA form, the CDR3 reads TGTGCCACCCGACTAGGAGCTTTCTTT. Encoded protein: CATRLGAFF. This chain connects TRBV21-1 to TRBJ1-1. TRBV21-1 is shown as a pseudogene. The length of the CDR3 is 9 residues.

The V and J genes are TRBV10-3 and TRBJ2-7; no clear D. This CDR3 contains 17 residues. The germline CDR1 and CDR2 sequences are ENHRY and SYGVKD. CDR3 amino acids: CAIQPSPLDHGSYEQYF. CDR3 coding DNA: TGTGCGATCCAACCCTCTCCCTTGGATCATGGGTCCTACGAGCAGTACTTC.

The chain employs TRBV29-1 and TRBJ2-7; D not resolved. With 6 bases removed from V and 2 bases from J, the gap between germline ends came to 8 bases. Per the germline V gene, CDR1 is SQVTM and CDR2 is ANQGSEA. The CDR3 extends over 11 amino acids. CDR3 bases: TGCAGCGTAGGCACGACCTACGAGCAGTACTTC. This sequence encodes CSVGTTYEQYF.

The chain employs TRBV15 and TRBJ1-5; D uncertain. V shed 0 bases and J shed 0 bases, with 9 bases lying between them. The CDR3 runs 16 residues. Germline loops: CDR1 LNHNV, CDR2 YYDKDF (reference sequence). DNA for the CDR3: TGTGCCACCAGCAGAGATCGCGGATATAGCAATCAGCCCCAGCATTTT. Translated, it gives CATSRDRGYSNQPQHF. The full variable domain, in which reference TRBV15 and TRBJ1-5 provide the parts outside the CDR3, is DAMVIQNPRYQVTQFGKPVTLSCSQTLNHNVMYWYQQKSSQAPKLLFHYYDKDFNNEADTPDNFQSRRPNTSFCFLDIRSPGLGDTAMYLCATSRDRGYSNQPQHFGDGTRLSIL.

The chain combines TRBV6-1 with TRBJ2-1; TRBD2 is a possible D gene (6 bases). V was shortened by 5 bases and J by 9 bases, with 17 bases between the two germline ends. CDR1 is MNHNS and CDR2 is SASEGT in the germline V gene. The CDR3 has 14 amino acids. The CDR3 sequence: CASSPLGGNIEQFF. The CDR3 nucleotides are TGTGCCAGCAGTCCCCTGGGGGGAAATATTGAGCAGTTCTTC.

This chain uses TRBV9 with TRBJ2-7, with 7 bases that match TRBD2. With 5 bases clipped from V and 3 bases from J, the junction kept 11 bases outside the gene matches. The CDR3 extends over 15 amino acids. CDR1 and CDR2 (germline): SGDLS, YYNGEE. The CDR3 bases are TGTGCCAGCAGTCCTCTGGCGGGAGACGACTACGAGCAGTACTTC. This codes for CASSPLAGDDYEQYF.

V gene TRBV2 combines with J gene TRBJ1-6, with D perhaps matching TRBD1 (5 bases). V gave up 8 bases and J gave up 7 bases, with 15 bases separating them. The germline V gene has CDR1 SNHLY and CDR2 FYNNEI. The CDR3 extends over 14 amino acids. The CDR3 DNA is TGTGCCAGCTTCGCGGGGAAGGGGAATTCACCCCTCCACTTT. It codes for CASFAGKGNSPLHF.